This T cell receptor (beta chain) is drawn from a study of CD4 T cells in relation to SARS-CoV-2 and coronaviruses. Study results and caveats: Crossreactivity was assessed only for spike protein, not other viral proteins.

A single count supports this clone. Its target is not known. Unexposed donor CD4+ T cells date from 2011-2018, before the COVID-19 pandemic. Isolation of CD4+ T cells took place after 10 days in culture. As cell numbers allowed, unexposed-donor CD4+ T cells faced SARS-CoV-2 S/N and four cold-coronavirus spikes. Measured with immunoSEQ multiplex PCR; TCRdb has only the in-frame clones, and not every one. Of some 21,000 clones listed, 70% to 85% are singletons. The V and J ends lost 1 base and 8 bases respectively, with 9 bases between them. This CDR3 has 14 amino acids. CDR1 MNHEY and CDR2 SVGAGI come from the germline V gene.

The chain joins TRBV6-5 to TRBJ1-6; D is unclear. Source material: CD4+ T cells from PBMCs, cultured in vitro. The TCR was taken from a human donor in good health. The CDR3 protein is CASSYLGLYSPLHF. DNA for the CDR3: TGTGCCAGCAGTTACTTAGGACTCTATTCACCCCTCCACTTT.